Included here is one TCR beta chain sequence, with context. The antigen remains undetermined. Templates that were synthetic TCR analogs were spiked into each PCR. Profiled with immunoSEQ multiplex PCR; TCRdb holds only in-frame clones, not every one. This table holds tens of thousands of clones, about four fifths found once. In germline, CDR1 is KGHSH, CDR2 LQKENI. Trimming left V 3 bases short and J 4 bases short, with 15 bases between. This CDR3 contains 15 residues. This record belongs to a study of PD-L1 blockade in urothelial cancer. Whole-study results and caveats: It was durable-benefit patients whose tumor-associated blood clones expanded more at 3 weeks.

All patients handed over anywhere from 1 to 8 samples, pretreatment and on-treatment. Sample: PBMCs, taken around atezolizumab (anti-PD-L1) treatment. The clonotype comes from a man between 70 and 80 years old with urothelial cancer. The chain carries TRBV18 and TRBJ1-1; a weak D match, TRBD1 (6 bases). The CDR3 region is CASSPLTGIGTEAFF. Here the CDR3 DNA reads TGTGCCAGCTCACCTCTTACAGGGATCGGCACTGAAGCTTTCTTT.